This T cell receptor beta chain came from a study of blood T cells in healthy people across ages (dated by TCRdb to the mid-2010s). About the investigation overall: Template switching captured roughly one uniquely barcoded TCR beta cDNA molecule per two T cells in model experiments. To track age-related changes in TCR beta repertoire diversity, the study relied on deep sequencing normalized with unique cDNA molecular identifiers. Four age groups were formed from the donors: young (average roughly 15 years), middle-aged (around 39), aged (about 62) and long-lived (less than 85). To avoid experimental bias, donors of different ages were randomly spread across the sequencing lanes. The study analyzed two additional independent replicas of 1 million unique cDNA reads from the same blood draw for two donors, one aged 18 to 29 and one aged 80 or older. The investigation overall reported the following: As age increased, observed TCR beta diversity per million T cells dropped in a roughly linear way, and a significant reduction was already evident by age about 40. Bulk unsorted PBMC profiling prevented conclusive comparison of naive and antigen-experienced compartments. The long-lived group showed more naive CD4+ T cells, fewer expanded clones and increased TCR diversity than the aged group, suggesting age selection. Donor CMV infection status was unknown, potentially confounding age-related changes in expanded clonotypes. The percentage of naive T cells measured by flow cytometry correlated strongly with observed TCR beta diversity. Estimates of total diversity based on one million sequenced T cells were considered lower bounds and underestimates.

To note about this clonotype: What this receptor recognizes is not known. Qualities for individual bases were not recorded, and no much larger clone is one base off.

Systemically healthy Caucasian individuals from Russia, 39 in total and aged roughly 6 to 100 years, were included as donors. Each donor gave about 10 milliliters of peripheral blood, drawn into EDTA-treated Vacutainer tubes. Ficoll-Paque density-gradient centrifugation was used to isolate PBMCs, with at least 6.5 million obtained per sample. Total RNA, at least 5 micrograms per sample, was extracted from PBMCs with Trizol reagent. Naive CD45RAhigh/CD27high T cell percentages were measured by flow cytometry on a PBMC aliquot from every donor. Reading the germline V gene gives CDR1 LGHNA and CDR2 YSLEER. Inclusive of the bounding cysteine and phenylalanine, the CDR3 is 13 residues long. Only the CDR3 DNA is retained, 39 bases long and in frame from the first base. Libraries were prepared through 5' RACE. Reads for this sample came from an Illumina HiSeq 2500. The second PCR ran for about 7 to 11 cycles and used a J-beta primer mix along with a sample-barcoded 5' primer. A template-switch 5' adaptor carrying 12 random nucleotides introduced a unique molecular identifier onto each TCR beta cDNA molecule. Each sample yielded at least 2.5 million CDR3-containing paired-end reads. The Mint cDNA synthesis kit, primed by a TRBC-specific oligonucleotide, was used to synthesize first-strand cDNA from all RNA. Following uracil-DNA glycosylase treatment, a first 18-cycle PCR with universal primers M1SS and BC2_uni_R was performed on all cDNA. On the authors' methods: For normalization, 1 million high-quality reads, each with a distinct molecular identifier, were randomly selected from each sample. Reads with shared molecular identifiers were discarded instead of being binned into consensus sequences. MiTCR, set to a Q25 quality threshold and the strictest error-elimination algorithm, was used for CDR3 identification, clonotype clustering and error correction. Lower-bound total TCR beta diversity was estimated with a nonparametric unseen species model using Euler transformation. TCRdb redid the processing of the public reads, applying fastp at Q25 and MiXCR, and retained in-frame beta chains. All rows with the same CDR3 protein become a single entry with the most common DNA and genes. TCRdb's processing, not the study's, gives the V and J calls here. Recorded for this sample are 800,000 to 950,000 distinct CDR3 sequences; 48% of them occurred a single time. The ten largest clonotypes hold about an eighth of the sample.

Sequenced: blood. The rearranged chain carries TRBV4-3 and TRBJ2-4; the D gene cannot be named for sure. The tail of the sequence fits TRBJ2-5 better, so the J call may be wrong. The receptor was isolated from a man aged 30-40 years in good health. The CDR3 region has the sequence CASSQALLETQYF. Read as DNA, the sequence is TGCGCCAGCAGCCAAGCGCTATTGGAGACCCAGTACTTC.